This TCR beta chain was observed in a study of shared clonotypes between healthy human individuals. Concerning this clone itself: Its antigen remains unknown.

General observations from the study: Around 5% of naive CD4 clonotypes were shared across a few donors.

In the CD4+ fraction, cells were divided into CD45RA+ naive and CD45RA-negative memory subsets. Here immunoSEQ multiplex PCR was the method, and the copy in TCRdb shows in-frame clones only, minus some. Of about 1.4 million clones in the sample, around 97% were seen once. V dropped 4 bases and J dropped 4; count of bases not matched to a gene: 13. The CDR3 has 17 residues. In germline, CDR1 is SNHLY, CDR2 FYNNEI. The V gene is TRBV2, the J gene TRBJ1-5; 7 bases are shared with TRBD1. Sequences were obtained from naive CD4+ T cells sorted from blood. Noted subset: CD45RA+ positively selected. The source is a man aged 25 to 40 in good health. The CDR3 DNA sequence: TGTGCCAGCAGTGCCCTGGCCCGACAGGGCACAAATCAGCCCCAGCATTTT. It specifies CASSALARQGTNQPQHF.